The present T cell receptor (beta chain) was sequenced within a study of long-term antiretroviral therapy in people with HIV. immunoSEQ v3.0 was run at survey level. Only in-frame clones appear in the TCRdb table, and some are missing; sequencing was by immunoSEQ multiplex PCR. Found here are about 25,000 clones, 65% to 90% of them singletons; the top ten hold about a sixth. The V gene's germline CDR1 is SGHNT and CDR2 YYREEE (reference sequence). V lost 4 bases and J lost 7; bases outside the gene matches: 4. This CDR3 contains 13 residues. The source is a man aged 45-65 years with HIV. The V call is TRBV5-4, the J call TRBJ2-1, with 8 bases aligning to TRBD2. Sequenced material: unsorted PBMCs, taken 1.2 years after starting antiretroviral therapy. The CDR3 here is CASSTGLANEQFF. DNA of the CDR3: TGTGCCAGCAGCACAGGACTAGCTAATGAGCAGTTCTTC.